One T cell receptor beta chain is described in this entry. Its matching antigen is unknown. The sample comes from a study of beta chain features in type 1 diabetes. V was clipped by 4 bases and J by 0 bases, with 13 bases between them. The CDR3 covers 15 residues. In germline, CDR1 is SQVTM, CDR2 ANQGSEA. A single heparinised draw of 95 to 150 mL on average was taken per donor. Study-level points and caveats: Type 1 diabetes patients had TCRB CDR3s that were shorter (moderately but significantly so) in all four CD4+ subsets. A closer apparent resemblance between naive, central memory and Treg TCRB repertoires was seen in patients than in healthy donors.

What was sequenced were expressed TCRB transcripts, since all of the isolated RNA had been reverse transcribed. An average of approximately 3.6 million reads was obtained for naive, central memory and regulatory T cell samples. Sequencing used immunoSEQ multiplex PCR; TCRdb keeps in-frame clones, though not all of them. The repertoire holds 250,000 to 300,000 clones, with roughly 24% as singletons. This sequence joins TRBV29-1 and TRBJ2-1; no clear D. Input material: naive CD4+ T cells from blood. This TCR was sampled from a woman in her twenties or thirties with type 1 diabetes. CDR3: CSVGSSTSSYNEQFF. In DNA form, the CDR3 reads TGCAGCGTTGGGTCTAGTACGTCCTCCTACAATGAGCAGTTCTTC.